Described below is a single T cell receptor beta chain sequence and its context. This clonotype was found many times. It has no known antigen specificity. No per-base quality is available; no much larger clone lies one base away. Counted from cysteine to phenylalanine, this CDR3 has 14 amino acids. Only CDR3 DNA is held: 42 bases, read in frame from base 1. Deletion took 6 bases off V and 2 bases off J, with a span of 13 bases between the germline ends. The library relied on PCR. The instrument was an Illumina HiSeq 2500. Molecular barcoding was employed in the preparation of TCR libraries, with unique molecular identifiers being used to normalize TCRbeta repertoire quantification. TCRdb applied fastp at Q25 and MiXCR to the public reads, then kept only in-frame beta chains. Identical CDR3 proteins give one entry, which carries the most common genes and DNA. The sample table contains 250,000 to 300,000 distinct CDR3 sequences; only one count was recorded for 11% of them. About 20% of the sample comes from the top ten.

This specimen's treatment or condition label, interpreted: allogeneic hematopoietic cell transplantation with graft depleted of TCRalphabeta T cells and CD19 B cells. TCRalphabeta/CD19-depleted allogeneic hematopoietic cell grafts were given to the transplant recipients, all of whom were children. The data originate from a study of T-cell reconstitution after alpha-beta-depleted transplantation in children (dated by TCRdb to the mid-2010s). About the full investigation: Using TCR repertoire profiling, the study quantitatively followed how T-cell immune reconstitution unfolded in children after TCRalphabeta/CD19-depleted allogeneic hematopoietic cell transplantation.

Overall study results and their limits: Hyperexpanded clone frequencies declined over subsequent months; after one year, T-cell counts and TCRbeta diversity were mostly attributed to newly produced T cells. About two months after transplant, the apparently early recovery of alphabetaT-cell counts reportedly depended on just several hundred clones that had expanded rapidly and came from non-depleted graft cells. In some patients, the high TCRbeta diversity seen at day 60 was put down to recipient T cells and intrathymic progenitors that had survived conditioning.

This TCR was recovered from a male patient under 10 years old who had a stem cell transplant for chronic granulomatous disease, so the T cells may come from the graft donor. This material consisted of peripheral blood, taken 180 days after TCRalphabeta/CD19-depleted stem cell transplant. The chain is made from TRBV12-3 or TRBV12-4 and TRBJ1-1; no D gene is confidently identified. The CDR3 region has the sequence CASSRRGLNTEAFF. The bases are TGTGCCAGCAGCCGTAGAGGTCTAAACACTGAAGCTTTCTTT.